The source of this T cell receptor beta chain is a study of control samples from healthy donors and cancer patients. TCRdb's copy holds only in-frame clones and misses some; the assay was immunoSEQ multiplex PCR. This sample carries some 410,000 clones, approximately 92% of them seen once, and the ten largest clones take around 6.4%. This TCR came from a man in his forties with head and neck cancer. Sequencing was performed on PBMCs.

CDR3 coding DNA: TGTGCCAGCAGTTTATTGGGTCGCTCGGGGGGTGAGCAGTTCTTC. Protein: CASSLLGRSGGEQFF. The J gene is TRBJ2-1, the V gene TRBV27; TRBD2 matches at 7 bases. This CDR3 spans 15 amino acids. Germline-derived CDR1 and CDR2 are MNHEY and SMNVEV (reference sequence). The V and J ends lost 1 base and 9 bases, in that order; junction bases with no gene match: 9.